This TCR beta chain was found in a study of cytomegalovirus exposure and HLA in healthy donors. Points from the study as a whole: A later analysis linked a missense variant in DCLRE1C to the trimming of TCR beta V and J genes.

The PCR had 60 Vbeta and 13 Jbeta primers. Profiled with immunoSEQ multiplex PCR; TCRdb holds only in-frame clones, not every one. Counted here are hundreds of thousands of clones, nearly 80% occurring once; the ten biggest clones make up about 1.7%. With respect to this clone: Its target is unknown. A junction boundary mismatches the germline segment, possibly from a read error. Other DNA sequences in this specimen translate into the identical CDR3.

Sequenced sample: PBMCs. The sequence was obtained from a male donor in good health and CMV-seronegative.

In nucleotides, the CDR3 is TGCGCCAGCAGCTTGACCGGGACTAACGAAAAACTGTTTTTT. This encodes CASSLTGTNEKLFF. The chain links TRBV5-1 to TRBJ1-4; D might be TRBD1 (5 bases). This CDR3 contains 14 residues. Germline V gene sequence: CDR1 SGHRS, CDR2 YFSETQ. The full variable domain, completed using reference TRBV5-1 and TRBJ1-4, is KAGVTQTPRYLIKTRGQQVTLSCSPISGHRSVSWYQQTPGQGLQFLFEYFSETQRNKGNFPGRFSGRQFSNSRSEMNVSTLELGDSALYLCASSLTGTNEKLFFGSGTQLSVL.